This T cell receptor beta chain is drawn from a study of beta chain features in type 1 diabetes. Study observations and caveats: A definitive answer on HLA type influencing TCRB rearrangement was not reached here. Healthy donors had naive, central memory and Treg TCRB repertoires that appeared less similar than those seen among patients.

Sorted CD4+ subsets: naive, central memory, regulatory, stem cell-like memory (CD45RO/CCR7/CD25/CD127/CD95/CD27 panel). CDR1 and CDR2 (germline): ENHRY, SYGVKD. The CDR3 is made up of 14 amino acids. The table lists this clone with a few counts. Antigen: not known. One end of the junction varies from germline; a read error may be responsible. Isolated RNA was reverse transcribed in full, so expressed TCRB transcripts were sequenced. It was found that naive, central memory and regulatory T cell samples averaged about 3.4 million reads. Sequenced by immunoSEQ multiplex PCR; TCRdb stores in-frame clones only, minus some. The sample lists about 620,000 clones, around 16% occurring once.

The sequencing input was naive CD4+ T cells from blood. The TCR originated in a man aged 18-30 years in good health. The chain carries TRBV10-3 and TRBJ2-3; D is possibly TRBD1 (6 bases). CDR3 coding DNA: TGTGCCAGCAGTGAAGACAGGTACACAGATACGCAGTATTTT. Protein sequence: CASSEDRYTDTQYF.